A single sample gave rise to the 7 T cell receptor beta chains below, sequenced in a study of T-cell memory formation after mild COVID-19. Each CDR3 protein gets one entry after TCRdb re-called the 5' RACE reads with MiXCR. In the table there are around 320,000 distinct CDR3 sequences, roughly an eighth of which are singletons. Sequencing was performed on PBMCs or a T cell subset sorted from them (not recorded which). The receptors derive from a man younger than 35 who had mild COVID-19 (a few samples of this study predate the infection). Cell type and time point are not known.

The chain couples TRBV7-3 to TRBJ2-1; D might be TRBD2 (5 bases). Germline-derived CDR1 and CDR2 are SGHTA and FQGTGA. Trimming stripped 2 bases from V and 3 bases from J, with 8 bases between. This CDR3 has 14 amino acids. The CDR3 nucleotides read TGTGCCAGCAGCTTACTCGGGGACTACAATGAGCAGTTCTTC. Translated, it gives CASSLLGDYNEQFF.

V gene TRBV7-2 combines with J gene TRBJ1-4, with 7 bases aligning to TRBD1. V was pared by 2 bases and J by 2 bases, with 2 bases of the junction left unmatched. The CDR3 length is 15 residues. Germline CDR1 SGHTA, CDR2 FQGNSA. The CDR3 bases are TGTGCCAGCAGCTTACAGACAGGGACTAATGAAAAACTGTTTTTT. It translates to CASSLQTGTNEKLFF. Full variable domain (outside the CDR3, taken from reference TRBV7-2 and TRBJ1-4): GAGVSQSPSNKVTEKGKDVELRCDPISGHTALYWYRQSLGQGLEFLIYFQGNSAPDKSGLPSDRFSAERTGGSVSTLTIQRTQQEDSAVYLCASSLQTGTNEKLFFGSGTQLSVL.

This clonotype was detected a few times. V gene TRBV4-3 combines with J gene TRBJ2-5; tentative D call: TRBD1 (6 bases). The CDR3 length is 15 residues. Germline CDR1 reads LGHNA; CDR2 reads YSLEER. The germline V and J ends were trimmed by 1 base and 5 bases, with 14 bases remaining between them. As DNA, the CDR3 is TGCGCCAGCAGCCAAGCGCAGGGGTTCGGGGAGACCCAGTACTTC. It is translated as CASSQAQGFGETQYF.

In its sample, this clonotype was seen a few times. CDR3 nucleotides: TGTGCCAGCAGCGTAGCTATTGCGGGGGGGCCTAAAGATACGCAGTATTTT. This gives the protein CASSVAIAGGPKDTQYF. The J gene is TRBJ2-3, the V gene TRBV9; 9 bases are shared with TRBD2. Looked up from germline, CDR1 is SGDLS and CDR2 is YYNGEE. The CDR3 contains 17 residues. V trimming: 0 bases; J trimming: 5 bases; junction bases outside the gene matches: 10.

The rearrangement uses TRBV6-1 and TRBJ1-2, with D perhaps TRBD1 (6 bases). Trimming took off 2 bases at V and 7 bases at J, with 14 bases between the two ends. The CDR3 runs to 14 residues. From germline, CDR1 is MNHNS and CDR2 SASEGT. Written as DNA, the CDR3 is TGTGCCAGCAGTGAAAACCTGGGGGCGCGTGGCTACACCTTC. Its translation: CASSENLGARGYTF.

The chain has TRBV7-9 and TRBJ2-2; 9 bases line up with TRBD1. The V gene's germline CDR1 is SEHNR and CDR2 FQNEAQ (reference sequence). J lost 4 bases, V lost 5 bases, and 8 bases had no gene match. The length of the CDR3 is 16 residues. The CDR3 DNA sequence: TGTGCCAGCAGCAACCGGGACAGGGAGTCCACCGGGGAGCTGTTTTTT. Encoded protein: CASSNRDRESTGELFF.

The chain carries TRBV9 and TRBJ1-5; maybe TRBD1 (6 bases). V was pared by 6 bases and J by 7 bases, with 17 bases between. The CDR3 is made up of 14 amino acids. Germline CDR1 reads SGDLS; CDR2 reads YYNGEE. The CDR3 region has the DNA TGTGCCAGCAACCCAACAGGGTTGGGGCAGCCCCAGCATTTT. As protein: CASNPTGLGQPQHF.